Below are 21 T cell receptor beta chains sequenced from a single sample in a study of identical twins. TCRdb re-analysed the 5' RACE reads in MiXCR, keeping a single row per CDR3 protein. The sample includes around 690,000 distinct CDR3 sequences, less than 25% of them seen just once. These data were likewise used in another study, on T cells expressing NK-cell markers.

Input material: PBMCs. Receptors originate from a woman under 30 in good health.

The V gene is TRBV7-9, the J gene TRBJ2-5; TRBD1 might be the D (6 bases). Germline CDR1 SEHNR, CDR2 FQNEAQ (reference sequence). V was trimmed by 2 bases and J by 2 bases, leaving 15 bases between them. This CDR3 has 16 residues. The DNA of the CDR3 is TGTGCCAGCAGCTTAACCAATTCAGGGGCGCAAGAGACCCAGTACTTC. Protein sequence: CASSLTNSGAQETQYF.

This clonotype has ten or more counts. The chain joins TRBV7-9 to TRBJ2-6; D unclear. The V gene's germline CDR1 is SEHNR and CDR2 FQNEAQ (reference sequence). Deletions cut 5 bases from V and 0 bases from J, with 11 bases between. The CDR3 consists of 16 residues. The CDR3 sequence is CASSPRPISGANVLTF. CDR3 nucleotide sequence: TGTGCCAGCAGCCCCCGACCGATCTCTGGGGCCAACGTCCTGACTTTC.

This clonotype was counted ten times or more. The chain is built from TRBV12-3 or TRBV12-4 and TRBJ2-5, with a weak D call TRBD1 (6 bases). V lost 3 bases, J lost 5 bases, and 10 bases lay in between. The CDR3 runs to 13 residues. The CDR3 here is CASSLGAAETQYF. The CDR3 DNA reads as TGTGCCAGCAGTTTGGGGGCGGCGGAGACCCAGTACTTC.

In its sample, this clonotype was seen a few times. The V and J genes are TRBV5-1 and TRBJ2-7; no firm D call. The length of the CDR3 is 14 residues. Trimming left V 3 bases short and J 0 bases short, with 10 bases between. The V gene's germline CDR1 is SGHRS and CDR2 YFSETQ. The CDR3 region is CASSSLRSSYEQYF. In nucleotides, the CDR3 is TGCGCCAGCAGCTCCCTTAGGTCCTCCTACGAGCAGTACTTC.

Turning to this clonotype: Relative to the germline gene, one junction end is altered; a read error may explain this. J is TRBJ2-5 and V is TRBV20-1; D not resolved. Germline V gene sequence: CDR1 DFQATT, CDR2 SNEGSKA (reference sequence). The CDR3 sequence is 13 residues long. CDR3 bases: TGCAGTGCTAGCTTAGGCGGTCAAGAGATCCAGTACTTC. Translation gives CSASLGGQEIQYF.

The CDR3 is CSFWTSGRQETQYF. As DNA, the CDR3 is TGCAGCTTTTGGACTAGCGGAAGGCAAGAGACCCAGTACTTC. The chain uses TRBV29-1 and TRBJ2-5, with TRBD2 matching over 10 bases. Germline assignment: CDR1 SQVTM and CDR2 ANQGSEA. The CDR3 is 14 residues long. Trimming at V came to 8 bases and at J to 2 bases, leaving 8 bases not matched to a gene.

This clonotype has a handful of counts. The chain couples TRBV9 to TRBJ1-2; 8 bases match TRBD1. V gave up 2 bases and J gave up 2 bases; unmatched junction bases: 5. CDR1 and CDR2 from the germline V gene are SGDLS and YYNGEE. This CDR3 has 15 amino acids. CDR3 in amino acids: CASSVAGQGNYGYTF. The CDR3 DNA reads TGTGCCAGCAGCGTTGCAGGACAGGGAAACTATGGCTACACCTTC.

The chain joins TRBV7-2 to TRBJ1-1, with a tentative D call TRBD1 (5 bases). The CDR3 sequence is 14 residues long. V was cut by 5 bases and J by 5 bases, with 15 bases left in between. Germline V gene data show CDR1 as SGHTA and CDR2 as FQGNSA. The DNA of the CDR3 is TGTGCCAGCAGCCCCCGCCTAGGGGTTACTGAAGCTTTCTTT. Translated, it gives CASSPRLGVTEAFF. Combining the CDR3 with reference TRBV7-2 and TRBJ1-1 gives the whole variable domain GAGVSQSPSNKVTEKGKDVELRCDPISGHTALYWYRQSLGQGLEFLIYFQGNSAPDKSGLPSDRFSAERTGGSVSTLTIQRTQQEDSAVYLCASSPRLGVTEAFFGQGTRLTVV.

The rearrangement joins TRBV5-1 to TRBJ1-5; 12 bases are a match to TRBD1. The CDR3 runs 16 residues. The junction had 6 bases not matched to a gene; V was cut back by 5 bases and J by 3 bases. The V gene's germline CDR1 is SGHRS and CDR2 YFSETQ. CDR3 DNA: TGCGCCAGCAGGGCCGGGACAGGGGGCTTCAATCAGCCCCAGCATTTT. Its protein is CASRAGTGGFNQPQHF.

V usage is TRBV10-3 and J usage is TRBJ2-7; no clear D. The CDR3 is 14 residues long. The germline V and J ends were trimmed by 3 bases and 5 bases, with 14 bases remaining between them. Germline V gene lookup returns CDR1 ENHRY and CDR2 SYGVKD. CDR3 coding DNA: TGTGCCATCAGTGACTCATCAATCCGCGACGAGCAGTACTTC. Residues: CAISDSSIRDEQYF.

J is TRBJ1-2 and V is TRBV6-4; 7 bases match TRBD1. This CDR3 spans 15 amino acids. V lost 6 bases to trimming and J lost 4 bases; unmatched junction nucleotides: 11. Germline-derived CDR1 and CDR2 are MRHNA and SNTAGT. The CDR3 DNA reads TGTGCCAGCAGCGCGAATACAGGGGCGGGCTATGGCTACACCTTC. It is translated as CASSANTGAGYGYTF.

This clonotype was found a few times. The chain employs TRBV20-1 and TRBJ1-4, with D tentatively TRBD1 (5 bases). Germline V gene data show CDR1 as DFQATT and CDR2 as SNEGSKA (reference sequence). V was cut by 2 bases and J by 0 bases, with 16 bases left in between. The CDR3 consists of 17 residues. The CDR3 loop is CSARPPTDMPTNEKLFF. The CDR3 DNA follows: TGCAGTGCTAGACCACCGACAGATATGCCAACTAATGAAAAACTGTTTTTT.

On this clonotype itself: This clone may be a read error of a much larger clone one base away. The chain employs TRBV7-9 and TRBJ2-5; D tentatively fits TRBD1 or TRBD2 (5 bases each). Looked up from germline, CDR1 is SEHNR and CDR2 is FQNEAQ (reference sequence). CDR3 size: 12 residues. The CDR3 is CVSSVDGGTQYF. The CDR3 DNA sequence: TGTGTCAGCTCCGTGGATGGGGGTACCCAGTACTTC.

There are a few counts of this clonotype. This sequence joins TRBV6-1 and TRBJ1-1; D remains ambiguous. Germline-derived CDR1 and CDR2 are MNHNS and SASEGT. The CDR3 sequence is 13 residues long. Trimming stripped 3 bases from V and 4 bases from J, with 9 bases between. The CDR3 spells CASSDGGITEAFF. DNA of the CDR3: TGTGCCAGCAGTGACGGTGGGATCACTGAAGCTTTCTTT.

In DNA form, the CDR3 reads TGCAGCGTTGTGTTAACGGGGTTCGGGAGAAACACTGAAGCTTTCTTT. Translated, it gives CSVVLTGFGRNTEAFF. V and J are TRBV29-1 and TRBJ1-1; no clear D. The CDR3 runs to 16 residues. Germline V gene data show CDR1 as SQVTM and CDR2 as ANQGSEA. Trimming shortened V by 4 bases and J by 2 bases, and 20 bases separated the two germline ends.

V gene TRBV20-1 combines with J gene TRBJ2-1, with TRBD2 matching over 11 bases. The junction had 7 bases not matched to a gene; V was cut back by 8 bases and J by 4 bases. This CDR3 is built from 14 residues. Germline V gene sequence: CDR1 DFQATT, CDR2 SNEGSKA (reference sequence). The CDR3 DNA is TGCAGTTTTGGGACTAGCGGCTCATACAATGAGCAGTTCTTC. It specifies CSFGTSGSYNEQFF.

This clonotype has a handful of counts. V and J are TRBV30 and TRBJ2-2; 9 nucleotides align to TRBD1. The CDR3 extends over 14 amino acids. Germline CDR1 GTSNPN, CDR2 SVGIG (reference sequence). The J segment lost 0 bases and the V segment lost 5 bases, leaving 1 base of the junction unmatched. The chain's CDR3 is CAWGTGTNTGELFF. DNA of the CDR3: TGTGCCTGGGGGACAGGGACGAACACCGGGGAGCTGTTTTTT.

This chain links TRBV20-1 with TRBJ1-4; D is unresolved. Looked up from germline, CDR1 is DFQATT and CDR2 is SNEGSKA (reference sequence). There are 14 residues in the CDR3. The V and J ends lost 6 bases and 3 bases respectively, with 14 bases between them. The CDR3: CSAIMTVPNEKLFF. The CDR3 DNA follows: TGCAGTGCGATAATGACCGTCCCTAATGAAAAACTGTTTTTT.

The chain has TRBV20-1 and TRBJ2-1; D tentatively reads TRBD1 or TRBD2 (5 bases each). Deletions cut 4 bases from V and 10 bases from J, with 17 bases between. This CDR3 contains 13 residues. Per germline, CDR1 DFQATT and CDR2 SNEGSKA (reference sequence). CDR3 in DNA: TGCAGTGCTACCACCGGGGCCTTGGACGAGCAGTTCTTC. It specifies CSATTGALDEQFF.

The chain recombines TRBV12-3 or TRBV12-4 with TRBJ2-7; D gene unclear. Trimming pared 4 bases from V and 6 bases from J, leaving 10 bases between. CDR3 length: 12 amino acids. CDR3 DNA sequence: TGTGCCAGCAGTTGGGAAGGGCTCGAGCAGTACTTC. Encoded protein: CASSWEGLEQYF.

The V call is TRBV7-2, the J call TRBJ2-5; D is perhaps TRBD2 (5 bases). From germline, CDR1 is SGHTA and CDR2 FQGNSA. This CDR3 has 12 residues. Trimming pared 5 bases from V and 7 bases from J, leaving 11 bases between. The CDR3 reads CASSLGLGTQYF. The CDR3 DNA reads as TGTGCCAGCAGCCTCGGACTGGGGACCCAGTACTTC. Supplemented by reference TRBV7-2 and TRBJ2-5, the full variable domain reads GAGVSQSPSNKVTEKGKDVELRCDPISGHTALYWYRQSLGQGLEFLIYFQGNSAPDKSGLPSDRFSAERTGGSVSTLTIQRTQQEDSAVYLCASSLGLGTQYFGPGTRLLVL.